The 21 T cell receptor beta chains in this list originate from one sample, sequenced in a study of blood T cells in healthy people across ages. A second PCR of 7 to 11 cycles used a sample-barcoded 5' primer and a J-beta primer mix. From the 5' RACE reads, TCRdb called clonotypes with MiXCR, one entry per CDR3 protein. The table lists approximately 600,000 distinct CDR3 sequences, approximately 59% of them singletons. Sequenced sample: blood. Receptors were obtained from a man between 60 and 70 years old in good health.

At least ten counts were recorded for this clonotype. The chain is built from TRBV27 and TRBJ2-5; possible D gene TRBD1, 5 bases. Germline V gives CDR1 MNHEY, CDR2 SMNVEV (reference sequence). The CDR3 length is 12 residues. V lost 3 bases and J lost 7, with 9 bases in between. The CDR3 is CASSFPQGTQYF. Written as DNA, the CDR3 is TGTGCCAGCAGTTTCCCTCAGGGGACCCAGTACTTC.

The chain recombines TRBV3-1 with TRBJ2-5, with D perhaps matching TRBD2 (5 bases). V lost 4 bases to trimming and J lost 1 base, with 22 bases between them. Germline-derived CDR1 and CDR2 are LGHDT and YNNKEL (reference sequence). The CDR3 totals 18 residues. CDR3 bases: TGTGCCAGCAGCCCGCGTATCAGATACGACGGGATCCAAGAGACCCAGTACTTC. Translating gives CASSPRIRYDGIQETQYF.

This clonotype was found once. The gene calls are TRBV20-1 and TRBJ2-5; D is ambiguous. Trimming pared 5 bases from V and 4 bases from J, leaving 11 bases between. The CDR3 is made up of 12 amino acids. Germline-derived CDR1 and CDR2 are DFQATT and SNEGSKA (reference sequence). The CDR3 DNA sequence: TGCAGTGCTCATCGGACGGGAGAGACCCAGTACTTC. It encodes CSAHRTGETQYF.

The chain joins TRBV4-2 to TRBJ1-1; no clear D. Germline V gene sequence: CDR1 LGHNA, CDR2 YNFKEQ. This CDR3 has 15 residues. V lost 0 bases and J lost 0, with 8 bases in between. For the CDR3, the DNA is TGTGCCAGCAGCCAAGATCAGTTCATGAACACTGAAGCTTTCTTT. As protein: CASSQDQFMNTEAFF.

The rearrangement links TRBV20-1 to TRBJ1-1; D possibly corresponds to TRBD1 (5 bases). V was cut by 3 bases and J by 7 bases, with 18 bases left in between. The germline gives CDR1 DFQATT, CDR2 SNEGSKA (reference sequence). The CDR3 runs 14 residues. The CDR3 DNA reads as TGCAGTGCTAGCCCGGGGGGAGCGGGTAGTGAAGCTTTCTTT. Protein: CSASPGGAGSEAFF.

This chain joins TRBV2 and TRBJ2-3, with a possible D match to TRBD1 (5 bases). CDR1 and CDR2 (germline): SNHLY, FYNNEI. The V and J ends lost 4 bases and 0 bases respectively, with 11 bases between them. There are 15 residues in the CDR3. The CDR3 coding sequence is TGTGCCAGCAGTGGCAGGGCTTCTAGCACAGATACGCAGTATTTT. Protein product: CASSGRASSTDTQYF.

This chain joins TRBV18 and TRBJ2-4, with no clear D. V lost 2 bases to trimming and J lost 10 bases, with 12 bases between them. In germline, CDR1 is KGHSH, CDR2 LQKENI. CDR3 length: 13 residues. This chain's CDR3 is CASSPAELSIQYF. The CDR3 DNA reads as TGTGCCAGCTCACCAGCGGAACTATCGATTCAGTACTTC. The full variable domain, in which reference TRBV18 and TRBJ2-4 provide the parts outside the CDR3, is NAGVMQNPRHLVRRRGQEARLRCSPMKGHSHVYWYRQLPEEGLKFMVYLQKENIIDESGMPKERFSAEFPKEGPSILRIQQVVRGDSAAYFCASSPAELSIQYFGAGTRLSVL.

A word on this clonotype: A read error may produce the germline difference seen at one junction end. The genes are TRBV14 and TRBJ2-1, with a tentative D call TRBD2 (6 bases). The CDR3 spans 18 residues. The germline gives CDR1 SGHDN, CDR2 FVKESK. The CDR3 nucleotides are TGCGCCAGCAGCCAATCCATCTTCAAGCGGGTCTCCTACAATGAGCAGTTCTTC. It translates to CASSQSIFKRVSYNEQFF. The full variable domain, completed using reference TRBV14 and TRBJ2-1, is EAGVTQFPSHSVIEKGQTVTLRCDPISGHDNLYWYRRVMGKEIKFLLHFVKESKQDESGMPNNRFLAERTGGTYSTLKVQPAELEDSGVYFCASSQSIFKRVSYNEQFFGPGTRLTVL.

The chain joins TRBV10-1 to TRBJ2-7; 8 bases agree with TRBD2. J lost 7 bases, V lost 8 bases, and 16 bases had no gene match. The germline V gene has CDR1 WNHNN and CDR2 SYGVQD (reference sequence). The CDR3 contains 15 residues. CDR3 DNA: TGCGCCAGCCTCCGGCGGACTAGCCTCTACAATGAGCAGTACTTC. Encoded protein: CASLRRTSLYNEQYF.

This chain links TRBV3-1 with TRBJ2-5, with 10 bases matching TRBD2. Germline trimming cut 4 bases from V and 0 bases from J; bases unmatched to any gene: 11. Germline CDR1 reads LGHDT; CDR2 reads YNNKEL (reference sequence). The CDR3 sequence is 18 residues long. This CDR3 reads CASSPGLARGGYQETQYF. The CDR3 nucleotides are TGTGCCAGCAGCCCGGGACTAGCGCGGGGGGGGTACCAAGAGACCCAGTACTTC.

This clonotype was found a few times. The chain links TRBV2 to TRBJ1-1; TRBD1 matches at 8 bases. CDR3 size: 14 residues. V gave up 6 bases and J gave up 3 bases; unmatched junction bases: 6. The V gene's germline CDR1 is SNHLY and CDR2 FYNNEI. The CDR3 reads CASRGTGRDTEAFF. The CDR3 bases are TGTGCCAGCAGGGGGACAGGTAGGGACACTGAAGCTTTCTTT.

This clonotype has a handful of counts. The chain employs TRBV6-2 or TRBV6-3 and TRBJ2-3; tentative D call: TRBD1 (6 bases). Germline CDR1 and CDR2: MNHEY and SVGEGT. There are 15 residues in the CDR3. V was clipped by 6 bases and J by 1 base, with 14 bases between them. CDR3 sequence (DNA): TGTGCCAGCAGGTTACAGGGACGGGGCACAGATACGCAGTATTTT. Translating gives CASRLQGRGTDTQYF.

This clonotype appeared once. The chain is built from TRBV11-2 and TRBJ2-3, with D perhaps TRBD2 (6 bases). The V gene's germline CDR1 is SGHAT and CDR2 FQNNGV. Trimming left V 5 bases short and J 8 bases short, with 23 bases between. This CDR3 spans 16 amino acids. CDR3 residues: CASSRLGGTDLSTQYF. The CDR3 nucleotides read TGTGCCAGCAGCCGACTCGGCGGGACCGACCTGAGTACGCAGTATTTT.

The CDR3 region is CASSDPRLGEETQYF. The CDR3 DNA is TGCGCCAGCAGTGACCCGAGACTAGGCGAAGAGACCCAGTACTTC. V gene TRBV10-1 combines with J gene TRBJ2-5; possibly TRBD2 for D (6 bases). From germline, CDR1 is WNHNN and CDR2 SYGVQD (reference sequence). CDR3 length: 15 amino acids. Trimming took 3 bases from V and 3 from J, leaving 14 bases between them.

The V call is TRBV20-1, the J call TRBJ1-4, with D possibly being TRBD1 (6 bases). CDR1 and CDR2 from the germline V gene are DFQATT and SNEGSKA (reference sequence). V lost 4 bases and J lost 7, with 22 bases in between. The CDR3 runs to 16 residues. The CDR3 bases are TGCAGTGCTAACCGCAGAGGCAGGGGCTATGGTGAAAAACTGTTTTTT. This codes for CSANRRGRGYGEKLFF.

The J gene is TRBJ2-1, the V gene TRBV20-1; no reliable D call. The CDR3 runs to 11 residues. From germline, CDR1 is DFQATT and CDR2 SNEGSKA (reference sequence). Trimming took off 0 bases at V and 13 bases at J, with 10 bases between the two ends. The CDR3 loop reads CSARDPALQFF. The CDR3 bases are TGCAGTGCTAGAGATCCGGCTCTCCAGTTCTTC.

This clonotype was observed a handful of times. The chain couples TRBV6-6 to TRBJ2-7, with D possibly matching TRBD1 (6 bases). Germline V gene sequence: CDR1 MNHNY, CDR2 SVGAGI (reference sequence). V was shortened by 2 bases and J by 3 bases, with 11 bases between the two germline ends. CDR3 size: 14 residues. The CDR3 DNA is TGTGCCAGCAGTTACGCAGGGGCCAACTACGAGCAGTACTTC. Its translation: CASSYAGANYEQYF.

The CDR3: CASSLVHGQGYNEQFF. The CDR3 region has the DNA TGTGCCAGCAGCTTAGTTCACGGACAGGGCTACAATGAGCAGTTCTTC. This sequence joins TRBV7-2 and TRBJ2-1; 8 nucleotides align to TRBD1. Germline values: CDR1 SGHTA, CDR2 FQGNSA. Germline trimming cut 1 base from V and 3 bases from J; bases unmatched to any gene: 5. The CDR3 has 16 amino acids.

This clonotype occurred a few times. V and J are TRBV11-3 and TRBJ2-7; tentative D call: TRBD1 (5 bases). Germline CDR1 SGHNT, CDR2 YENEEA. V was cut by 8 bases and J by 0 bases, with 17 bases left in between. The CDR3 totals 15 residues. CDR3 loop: CASSNGADSSYEQYF. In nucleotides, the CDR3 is TGTGCCAGCTCAAATGGGGCAGATAGCTCCTACGAGCAGTACTTC.

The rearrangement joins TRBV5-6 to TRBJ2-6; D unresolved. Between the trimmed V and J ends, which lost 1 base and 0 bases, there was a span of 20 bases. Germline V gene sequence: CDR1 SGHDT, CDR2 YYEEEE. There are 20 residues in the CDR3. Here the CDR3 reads CASSLRTLGYQNSGANVLTF. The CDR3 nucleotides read TGTGCCAGCAGCTTGCGGACCCTGGGGTATCAAAACTCTGGGGCCAACGTCCTGACTTTC.

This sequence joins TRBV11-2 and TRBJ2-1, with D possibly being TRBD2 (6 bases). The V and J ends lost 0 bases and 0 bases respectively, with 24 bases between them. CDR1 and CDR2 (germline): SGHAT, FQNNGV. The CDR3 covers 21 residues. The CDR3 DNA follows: TGTGCCAGCAGCTTAGATTCTCGATTCCGCCAGGCGGGGATCTCCTACAATGAGCAGTTCTTC. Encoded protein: CASSLDSRFRQAGISYNEQFF.